This TCR beta chain originates from a study of blood T cells in healthy people across ages. This clonotype was seen just once. Its antigen remains unknown. The CDR3 runs 17 residues. Trimming left V 0 bases short and J 8 bases short, with 20 bases between. Germline values: CDR1 LGHDT, CDR2 YNNKEL (reference sequence). It was with a sample-barcoded 5' primer and a J-beta primer mix that a second PCR of about 6 to 12 cycles was run. Tags on each cDNA molecule came from a template-switch adaptor with 12 random nucleotides. TCRdb recomputed calls from the 5' RACE reads with MiXCR, one row per CDR3 protein. Here the sample spans fewer than 2 million distinct CDR3 sequences, about two fifths being singletons. General study findings and limits: Any changes in expanded clonotypes were possibly confounded, as donor CMV status remained unknown. PBMC samples, being unsorted, prevented any conclusive comparison of naive and antigen-experienced cells. Getting older went along with TCR beta diversity per million T cells dropping roughly linearly.

The specimen was blood. The receptor was derived from a human donor in good health. The chain combines TRBV3-1 with TRBJ2-1; D is unresolved. This chain's CDR3 is CASSQDFRPYSGYEQFF. The CDR3, as DNA: TGTGCCAGCAGCCAAGATTTTCGGCCCTACTCCGGGTATGAGCAGTTCTTC.